This TCR beta chain was profiled in a study of shared clonotypes between healthy human individuals. Assay: immunoSEQ multiplex PCR; the TCRdb copy retains only in-frame clones and omits some. The sample includes 600,000 or so clones, 90% to 95% of them seen just once. Trimming shortened V by 8 bases and J by 2 bases, and 13 bases separated the two germline ends. The CDR3 has 14 residues. The V gene's germline CDR1 is MDHEN and CDR2 SYDVKM. Terminally differentiated effector memory CD45RA+ cells were left out of the naive CD8 fraction, which was CD45RO-negative and positively selected for CCR7. Specimen: naive CD8+ T cells sorted from blood. The V and J genes are TRBV28 and TRBJ1-5; no definite D call. The origin of this receptor is a woman under 40 in good health. Here the CDR3 reads CASSAGYGNQPQHF. CDR3 sequence (DNA): TGTGCCAGCTCCGCGGGCTATGGCAATCAGCCCCAGCATTTT. The full variable domain, its missing parts supplied by reference TRBV28 and TRBJ1-5, is DVKVTQSSRYLVKRTGEKVFLECVQDMDHENMFWYRQDPGLGLRLIYFSYDVKMKEKGDIPEGYSVSREKKERFSLILESASTNQTSMYLCASSAGYGNQPQHFGDGTRLSIL.